This TCR beta chain was obtained from a study of T cell clonality in common variable immunodeficiency. All CVID subjects were on immunoglobulin replacement for at least one year. The germline V gene encodes CDR1 LNHDA and CDR2 SQIVND (reference sequence). V lost 3 bases and J lost 2, with 10 bases in between. CDR3 length: 14 residues. Study observations and caveats: Reportedly, TCR beta sequences from common variable immunodeficiency showed fewer deletions and N-nucleotide insertions. CVID subjects shared fewer TCRbeta clones than healthy controls did.

Sequencing input was equivalent genomic DNA from CVID and controls. The method was immunoSEQ multiplex PCR; TCRdb's version includes in-frame clones alone and lacks a portion of them. This repertoire holds 16,000 or so clones, and none appear only once. This clone occurred a few times. Antigen unknown. The read is 3 residues too short to cover the CDR3 end, so that end is filled in from the germline J gene. The chain combines TRBV19 with TRBJ2-5; D call uncertain. Sequencing was carried out using peripheral blood mononuclear cells. The sequence was obtained from a human donor with common variable immunodeficiency. The CDR3 region is CASSISTGQETQYF. CDR3 DNA, as far as it was read: TGTGCCAGTAGTATCTCGACCGGGCAAGAGACC.